This T cell receptor beta chain was recorded in a study of cytomegalovirus exposure and HLA in healthy donors. The PCR had 60 Vbeta and 13 Jbeta primers. TCRdb keeps only in-frame clones here, not all; method: immunoSEQ multiplex PCR. The sample lists approximately 200,000 clones, almost 80% seen once, with more than 1.5% in the top ten. Germline V gives CDR1 SGHKS, CDR2 YYEKEE (reference sequence). This CDR3 is 18 amino acids long. V shed 2 bases, J shed 5 bases, and the junction held 18 bases outside the gene matches. The TCR was taken from a man younger than 35 in good health and CMV-seronegative. The specimen sequenced was PBMCs. J is TRBJ1-1 and V is TRBV5-5; 7 bases map to TRBD1. CDR3 region: CASSFLVVAGQTQTEAFF. CDR3 DNA: TGTGCCAGCAGCTTTTTGGTGGTTGCGGGACAGACCCAAACTGAAGCTTTCTTT.